This is a list of T cell receptor beta chains from one sample in a study of blood T cell repertoires in COVID-19. The table came from immunoSEQ multiplex PCR; TCRdb's copy has only in-frame clones and leaves some out. This sample has about 330,000 clones, with around 90% found just once. Material: peripheral blood. Source of these receptors: a man aged 18 to 29 who had recovered from COVID-19. The CDR3 runs from the conserved cysteine through the conserved F or W. A D gene is named only where the DNA matches it firmly. Clone size is shown for a subset of rows, as once, few, many or a class of expanded clone.

CDR3 length	clone size	J gene	V gene	D gene	CDR3 protein	CDR3 DNA
13	NA	TRBJ1-1	TRBV27	TRBD1	CASSPTGGTEAFF	TGTGCCAGCAGTCCTACAGGGGGGACTGAAGCTTTCTTT
16	NA	TRBJ2-2	TRBV2	TRBD1	CASSYTGTGGTGELFF	TGTGCCAGCAGTTACACCGGGACAGGGGGCACCGGGGAGCTGTTTTTT
17	NA	TRBJ1-2	TRBV18	NA	CASSPIGTPLFNYGYTF	TGTGCCAGCTCACCAATCGGGACACCCCTTTTTAACTATGGCTACACCTTC
17	NA	TRBJ2-3	TRBV18	NA	CASSPGGSTKGTDTQYF	TGTGCCAGCTCCCCAGGAGGTAGCACAAAGGGCACAGATACGCAGTATTTT
16	NA	TRBJ1-6	TRBV7-3	TRBD1	CASSALGQGTYSPLHF	TGTGCCAGCAGCGCCCTAGGACAGGGAACCTATTCACCCCTCCACTTT
13	NA	TRBJ1-1	TRBV7-2	NA	CASSLKGGTEAFF	TGTGCCAGCAGCTTAAAGGGAGGGACTGAAGCTTTCTTT
14	once	TRBJ2-7	TRBV19	NA	CASSGAGVAGEQYF	TGTGCCAGTAGTGGGGCAGGGGTGGCGGGCGAGCAGTACTTC
15	NA	TRBJ2-1	TRBV18	NA	CASSNLAKSYNEQFF	TGTGCCAGCTCCAACCTAGCGAAGTCCTACAATGAGCAGTTCTTC
14	NA	TRBJ1-1	TRBV7-9	NA	CASSRGGSNTEAFF	TGTGCCAGCAGCCGTGGGGGGTCAAACACTGAAGCTTTCTTT
12	NA	TRBJ2-4	TRBV11-2	TRBD1	CASSAPTGIQYF	TGTGCCAGCAGCGCTCCGACAGGGATTCAGTACTTC
16	NA	TRBJ2-7	TRBV6-5	TRBD2	CASSYSVAGGIYEQYF	TGTGCCAGCAGTTACTCTGTAGCGGGAGGAATCTACGAGCAGTACTTC
15	few	TRBJ1-6	TRBV7-9	NA	CASRDGLSYNSPLHF	TGTGCCAGCAGAGATGGACTCAGCTATAATTCACCCCTCCACTTT
15	NA	TRBJ2-5	TRBV5-1	TRBD2	CASSPTSGGGETQYF	TGCGCCAGCAGCCCCACTAGCGGGGGCGGCGAGACCCAGTACTTC
16	NA	TRBJ2-7	TRBV4-2	NA	CASSQAPAGLNYEQYF	TGTGCCAGCAGCCAAGCCCCTGCCGGACTGAACTACGAGCAGTACTTC
16	NA	TRBJ2-2	TRBV9	TRBD1	CASSVSGTGFAGELFF	TGTGCCAGCAGCGTTTCCGGGACAGGGTTTGCCGGGGAGCTGTTTTTT
14	NA	TRBJ2-7	TRBV25-1	TRBD1	CASTLTGGPYEQYF	TGTGCCAGCACCCTAACAGGGGGACCCTACGAGCAGTACTTC
13	NA	TRBJ1-2	TRBV28	NA	CASSTGTNYGYTF	TGTGCCAGCAGCACCGGGACTAACTATGGCTACACCTTC
17	NA	TRBJ2-3	TRBV5-5	TRBD2	CASSLAGTSRSTDTQYF	TGTGCCAGCAGCTTGGCCGGGACTAGCAGAAGCACAGATACGCAGTATTTT
17	few	TRBJ1-4	TRBV6-2/TRBV6-3	NA	CASSYSSDGATNEKLFF	TGTGCCAGCAGTTACTCGAGTGACGGGGCAACTAATGAAAAACTGTTTTTT
15	NA	TRBJ1-2	TRBV18	TRBD1	CASSRGTEANYGYTF	TGTGCCAGCTCACGAGGGACAGAAGCTAACTATGGCTACACCTTC
13	few	TRBJ1-2	TRBV5-1	NA	CASSYLGAGGYTF	TGCGCCAGCAGCTATCTGGGGGCAGGTGGCTACACCTTC
16	NA	TRBJ1-4	TRBV5-1	NA	CASSPGQYSTNEKLFF	TGCGCCAGCAGTCCCGGACAGTATTCAACTAATGAAAAACTGTTTTTT
12	NA	TRBJ1-2	TRBV19	NA	CASSATRQFYTF	TGTGCCAGTAGTGCTACCCGACAGTTCTACACCTTC
15	NA	TRBJ1-2	TRBV5-1	NA	CASSSQLQGYYGYTF	TGCGCCAGCAGCTCGCAGTTACAGGGATACTATGGCTACACCTTC
16	once	TRBJ2-2	TRBV5-6	TRBD2	CASSPRAGGVAGELFF	TGTGCCAGCAGCCCCCGAGCGGGAGGAGTGGCCGGGGAGCTGTTTTTT
14	NA	TRBJ2-3	TRBV29-1	TRBD1	CSVEVQGAGDTQYF	TGCAGCGTTGAAGTCCAGGGGGCTGGAGATACGCAGTATTTT
13	NA	TRBJ2-5	TRBV29-1	TRBD1	CSVGQGAGETQYF	TGCAGCGTTGGACAGGGGGCCGGAGAGACCCAGTACTTC
13	NA	TRBJ1-1	TRBV6-6	NA	CASSLDRNTEAFF	TGTGCCAGCAGCCTTGACAGGAACACTGAAGCTTTCTTT
14	NA	TRBJ1-6	TRBV3-1/TRBV3-2	NA	CASSPRTADSPLHF	TGTGCCAGCAGCCCCCGGACAGCGGATTCACCCCTCCACTTT
11	once	TRBJ1-2	TRBV10-2	NA	CASAREDGYTF	TGCGCCAGCGCGAGGGAAGACGGCTACACCTTC
15	NA	TRBJ2-2	TRBV24-1	TRBD1	CATSDNRGRTGELFF	TGTGCCACCAGTGACAACAGGGGACGTACCGGGGAGCTGTTTTTT
17	NA	TRBJ2-7	TRBV11-2	NA	CASSLVPGQGSSYEQYF	TGTGCCAGCAGCCTAGTACCTGGGCAGGGGAGCTCCTACGAGCAGTACTTC
13	once	TRBJ2-7	TRBV7-6	TRBD2	CASSFRLAGEQYF	TGTGCCAGCAGCTTCAGACTAGCTGGCGAGCAGTACTTC
19	NA	TRBJ2-1	TRBV5-1	TRBD2	CASSLVATTKREGSNEQFF	TGCGCCAGCAGCTTGGTGGCCACTACCAAGCGGGAGGGGAGCAATGAGCAGTTCTTC
12	NA	TRBJ1-1	TRBV19	TRBD1	CASSTSYRGAFF	TGTGCCAGTAGTACATCCTACAGGGGAGCTTTCTTT
15	NA	TRBJ1-1	TRBV5-5	NA	CASSIYRAVNTEAFF	TGTGCCAGCAGCATATACAGGGCCGTGAACACTGAAGCTTTCTTT
15	NA	TRBJ2-1	TRBV5-1	TRBD1	CASSEGQTSYNEQFF	TGCGCCAGCAGCGAGGGACAGACATCCTACAATGAGCAGTTCTTC
14	NA	TRBJ2-1	TRBV6-4	TRBD2	CASSDNPTSLEQFF	TGTGCCAGCAGTGATAACCCGACTAGCCTTGAGCAGTTCTTC
17	NA	TRBJ2-7	TRBV3-1/TRBV3-2	NA	CASSQFGGAPGFHEQYF	TGTGCCAGCAGCCAATTCGGAGGCGCCCCCGGTTTCCACGAGCAGTACTTC
14	NA	TRBJ2-3	TRBV19	TRBD2	CATSLAGVEDTQYF	TGTGCCACCTCTCTAGCGGGAGTTGAAGATACGCAGTATTTT
16	NA	TRBJ2-3	TRBV5-8	NA	CASSLENARTTDTQYF	TGTGCCAGCAGCTTGGAAAATGCCAGAACAACAGATACGCAGTATTTT
17	NA	TRBJ2-1	TRBV11-2	NA	CASSLRGLGQSDNEQFF	TGTGCCAGCAGCTTAAGGGGCCTTGGACAGTCGGACAATGAGCAGTTCTTC
15	NA	TRBJ2-7	TRBV6-2/TRBV6-3	TRBD1	CASSSAGQGTYEQYF	TGTGCCAGCAGTAGTGCTGGACAGGGGACGTACGAGCAGTACTTC
13	NA	TRBJ2-5	TRBV2	NA	CASRMGLKETQYF	TGTGCCAGCAGGATGGGACTTAAAGAGACCCAGTACTTC
15	NA	TRBJ2-7	TRBV7-2	TRBD2	CASSLASGGSYEQYF	TGTGCCAGCAGCTTAGCGTCGGGAGGTTCCTACGAGCAGTACTTC